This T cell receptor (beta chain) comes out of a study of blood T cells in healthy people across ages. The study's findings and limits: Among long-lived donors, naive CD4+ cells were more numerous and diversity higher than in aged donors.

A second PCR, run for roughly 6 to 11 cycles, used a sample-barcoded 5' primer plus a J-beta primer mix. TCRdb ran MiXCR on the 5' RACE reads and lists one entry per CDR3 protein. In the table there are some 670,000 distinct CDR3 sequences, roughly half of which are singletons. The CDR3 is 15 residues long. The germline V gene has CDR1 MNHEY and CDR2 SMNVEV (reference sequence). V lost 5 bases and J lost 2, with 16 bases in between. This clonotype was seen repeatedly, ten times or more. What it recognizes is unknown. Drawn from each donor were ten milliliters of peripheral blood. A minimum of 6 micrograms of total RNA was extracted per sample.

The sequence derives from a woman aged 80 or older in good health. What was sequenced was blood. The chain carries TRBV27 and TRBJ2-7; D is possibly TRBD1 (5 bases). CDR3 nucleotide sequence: TGTGCCAGCAGTCCCGGAGCTTACAGGACCTACGAGCAGTACTTC. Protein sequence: CASSPGAYRTYEQYF.